This T cell receptor (beta chain) was observed in a study of preoperative IRX-2 immunotherapy in early breast cancer. Repertoires were generated with immunoSEQ multiplex PCR, while TCRdb's copy carries only in-frame clones and drops some. The table lists 20,000 to 30,000 clones, around 75% of them singletons. Treatment denoted: preoperative locoregional IRX-2 cytokine immunotherapy. This phase Ib study tested locoregional IRX-2 cytokine immunotherapy given before surgery. Sequences were derived from lymph node tissue, sampled after IRX-2 immunotherapy. The TCR comes from a human donor with breast cancer.

DNA for the CDR3: TGTGCCAGCAGCACGAGAGGGACTTTCTACAATGAGCAGTTCTTC. Translated, it gives CASSTRGTFYNEQFF. The chain combines TRBV11-3 with TRBJ2-1, with a tentative D call TRBD2 (6 bases). V was trimmed by 5 bases and J by 3 bases, leaving 14 bases between them. Germline V gene lookup returns CDR1 SGHNT and CDR2 YENEEA. The CDR3 is made up of 15 amino acids.